A selection of T cell receptor beta chains follows, all from one sample in a study of cytomegalovirus exposure and HLA in healthy donors. The assay was immunoSEQ multiplex PCR, and TCRdb's table has in-frame clones only and misses some. Of around 150,000 clones in the sample, around 80% were seen once. The material sequenced was PBMCs. Every receptor here comes from a man aged 30 to 39 in good health and CMV-seropositive. Both conserved end residues are part of each CDR3. The D gene is left open where the match is weak. Rows give clone size only sometimes, using once, few, many, or a class for an expanded clone.

j_call,v_call,d_call,clone_size,cdr3_aa,cdr3_nt
TRBJ2-7,TRBV7-2,TRBD2,.,CASSLATSGGTLSYEQYF,TGTGCCAGCAGCTTAGCGACTAGCGGGGGTACCTTATCCTACGAGCAGTACTTC
TRBJ1-5,TRBV6-5,TRBD1,.,CASSYSGQAAQHF,TGTGCCAGCAGTTACTCCGGACAGGCCGCCCAGCATTTT
TRBJ2-5,TRBV10-3,TRBD2,.,CAIRTSGQETQYF,TGTGCCATCAGAACTAGCGGCCAAGAGACCCAGTACTTC
TRBJ2-7,TRBV7-9,.,.,CASSLRVGSGEQYF,TGTGCCAGCAGCCTGAGGGTAGGGAGCGGTGAGCAGTACTTC
TRBJ2-3,TRBV15,TRBD1,once,CATSRGLRGQADTQYF,TGTGCCACCAGCAGAGGGCTCAGGGGGCAGGCAGATACGCAGTATTTT
TRBJ2-1,TRBV7-6,TRBD2,.,CASSLTPLLAGHHEQFF,TGTGCCAGCAGCTTAACCCCTCTCCTAGCGGGACACCATGAGCAGTTCTTC
TRBJ1-5,TRBV30,TRBD1,few,CAWRRTGRGQPQHF,TGTGCCTGGAGGCGGACAGGGAGGGGTCAGCCCCAGCATTTT
TRBJ2-3,TRBV5-6,TRBD2,.,CASSLMTSGTDTQYF,TGTGCCAGCAGCTTGATGACTAGCGGCACAGATACGCAGTATTTT
TRBJ1-1,TRBV7-2,.,.,CASSLTPRDTEAFF,TGTGCCAGCAGCTTAACCCCACGGGACACTGAAGCTTTCTTT
TRBJ1-5,TRBV7-3,.,few,CASSATGGNQPQHF,TGTGCCAGCAGCGCGACAGGTGGCAATCAGCCCCAGCATTTT
TRBJ1-4,TRBV5-1,.,.,CASSVQTTNEKLFF,TGCGCCAGCAGCGTACAGACAACTAATGAAAAACTGTTTTTT
TRBJ1-5,TRBV27,.,.,CASSSGGNQPQHF,TGTGCCAGCAGTTCAGGGGGCAATCAGCCCCAGCATTTT
TRBJ1-1,TRBV6-5,.,.,CASSYEPQVMNTEAFF,TGTGCCAGCAGTTACGAGCCCCAGGTCATGAACACTGAAGCTTTCTTT
TRBJ2-6,TRBV30,.,.,CAWKGRASPGANVLTF,TGTGCCTGGAAGGGCAGGGCGTCTCCTGGGGCCAACGTCCTGACTTTC
TRBJ2-7,TRBV4-1,TRBD2,.,CASSQAGTSGDYEQYF,TGCGCCAGCAGCCAAGCCGGGACTAGCGGGGACTACGAGCAGTACTTC
TRBJ2-1,TRBV6-6,TRBD2,.,CASSYGTSRNNEQFF,TGTGCCAGCAGTTACGGGACTAGCAGAAACAATGAGCAGTTCTTC
TRBJ1-5,TRBV27,TRBD1,once,CASSFSPGGTQPQHF,TGTGCCAGCAGTTTTTCCCCAGGGGGGACACAGCCCCAGCATTTT
TRBJ2-7,TRBV6-5,.,.,CASSSPGTYEQYF,TGTGCCAGCAGTTCCCCAGGGACCTACGAGCAGTACTTC
TRBJ2-7,TRBV20-1,.,few,CSATRRDEQYF,TGCAGTGCCACGCGGAGGGACGAGCAGTACTTC
TRBJ2-1,TRBV27,TRBD1,once,CASSFRWTQGVYNEQFF,TGTGCCAGCAGTTTTCGCTGGACCCAGGGGGTTTACAATGAGCAGTTCTTC
TRBJ2-1,TRBV4-2,.,.,CASSQGRGSYNEQFF,TGTGCCAGCAGCCAAGGCAGGGGCTCGTACAATGAGCAGTTCTTC
TRBJ2-7,TRBV5-6,TRBD1,.,CASSLGNRGLSYEQYF,TGTGCCAGCAGCTTGGGTAACAGGGGGCTATCCTACGAGCAGTACTTC
TRBJ2-3,TRBV5-4,.,.,CASARQNRMAEDTQYF,TGTGCCAGCGCCCGGCAGAACAGAATGGCCGAAGATACGCAGTATTTT
TRBJ1-4,TRBV7-2,.,.,CASSLTGSPGLEKLFF,TGTGCCAGCAGCTTGACGGGATCCCCGGGGTTGGAAAAACTGTTTTTT
TRBJ1-1,TRBV6-1,.,few,CASIRQREVSEAFF,TGTGCCAGCATCCGACAGCGAGAAGTTTCTGAAGCTTTCTTT
TRBJ1-1,TRBV2,.,.,CASSERGGNTEAFF,TGTGCCAGCAGTGAGAGGGGGGGGAACACTGAAGCTTTCTTT
TRBJ1-2,TRBV6-4,TRBD1,.,CASSESGTGESYTF,TGTGCCAGCAGTGAGTCAGGGACAGGGGAGAGCTACACCTTC
TRBJ2-1,TRBV5-1,TRBD1,.,CASSAQGWAQFF,TGCGCCAGCAGCGCACAGGGGTGGGCGCAGTTCTTC
TRBJ1-1,TRBV11-2,.,few,CASSADGDNTEAFF,TGTGCCAGCAGCGCTGACGGGGATAACACTGAAGCTTTCTTT
TRBJ2-2,TRBV5-1,.,.,CASSPPGVRNTGELFF,TGCGCCAGCAGCCCCCCAGGCGTGAGGAACACCGGGGAGCTGTTTTTT
TRBJ1-1,TRBV4-1,.,many,CASSQAAGWTEAFF,TGCGCCAGCAGCCAAGCAGCAGGGTGGACTGAAGCTTTCTTT
TRBJ1-1,TRBV27,.,few,CASRKDSNPNTEAFF,TGTGCCAGCAGGAAGGACAGTAATCCGAACACTGAAGCTTTCTTT
TRBJ2-7,TRBV6-6,.,.,CASSVQDSSYEQYF,TGTGCCAGCAGTGTCCAAGACAGCTCCTACGAGCAGTACTTC
TRBJ2-3,TRBV7-9,.,.,CASSLLGDTQYF,TGTGCCAGCAGCTTGCTAGGAGATACGCAGTATTTT
TRBJ2-7,TRBV7-8,.,.,CASSNQGGQLLEQYF,TGTGCCAGCAGCAATCAGGGGGGACAGTTGCTCGAGCAGTACTTC
TRBJ1-1,TRBV5-1,.,.,CASSLAPDYTEAFF,TGCGCCAGCAGCTTGGCCCCAGATTACACTGAAGCTTTCTTT
TRBJ2-5,TRBV27,TRBD1,.,CASSSPGQGATQYF,TGTGCCAGCAGTTCTCCGGGACAGGGGGCGACCCAGTACTTC
TRBJ1-5,TRBV2,TRBD1,.,CASGRTGGSNQPQHF,TGTGCCAGCGGGCGGACAGGGGGTAGCAATCAGCCCCAGCATTTT
TRBJ1-2,TRBV4-1,.,.,CASSQAGTPYGYTF,TGCGCCAGCAGCCAGGCCGGGACTCCTTATGGCTACACCTTC
TRBJ2-1,TRBV19,TRBD2,.,CASSSIGGSSYNEQFF,TGTGCCAGCTCCTCGATTGGCGGGAGCTCCTACAATGAGCAGTTCTTC
TRBJ1-2,TRBV5-4,TRBD1,.,CASSRDRGPGYTF,TGTGCCAGCAGCAGGGACAGGGGACCAGGCTACACCTTC
TRBJ1-2,TRBV18,TRBD1,.,CASSPPRQGNYGYTF,TGTGCCAGCTCACCACCGCGACAGGGCAACTATGGCTACACCTTC
TRBJ2-3,TRBV5-1,TRBD1,.,CASNIGQGAYNTDTQYF,TGCGCCAGCAACATTGGACAGGGGGCCTACAACACAGATACGCAGTATTTT
TRBJ1-2,TRBV4-1,.,.,CASSQLALLSGGGYTF,TGCGCCAGCAGCCAACTTGCTCTCCTTTCTGGGGGGGGCTACACCTTC
TRBJ2-2,TRBV7-9,.,.,CAKPGDKNTGELFF,TGTGCTAAACCTGGGGACAAGAACACCGGGGAGCTGTTTTTT
TRBJ1-2,TRBV29-1,TRBD1,.,CSVDYRDRGGGYTF,TGCAGCGTTGATTACCGGGACAGGGGTGGGGGCTACACCTTC
TRBJ1-4,TRBV18,TRBD1,.,CASSPPRQGERTNEKLFF,TGTGCCAGCTCACCACCGAGACAGGGCGAAAGAACTAATGAAAAACTGTTTTTT
TRBJ2-3,TRBV5-1,.,.,CASSLATDTQYF,TGCGCCAGCAGCTTGGCAACAGATACGCAGTATTTT
TRBJ2-7,TRBV4-2,.,.,CASSQDIPQGYEQYF,TGTGCCAGCAGCCAAGACATCCCGCAGGGCTACGAGCAGTACTTC
TRBJ2-2,TRBV9,TRBD2,.,CASSVGTSGTGELFF,TGTGCCAGCAGCGTCGGGACTAGCGGCACCGGGGAGCTGTTTTTT
TRBJ2-3,TRBV6-5,.,.,CASLRSQSHDTQYF,TGTGCCAGCTTGAGGTCCCAAAGCCACGATACGCAGTATTTT
TRBJ1-5,TRBV19,.,.,CASSIEGGPTSNQPQHF,TGTGCCAGTAGTATAGAAGGGGGACCGACTAGCAATCAGCCCCAGCATTTT
TRBJ2-7,TRBV6-6,TRBD2,.,CASSMGASGTYEQYF,TGTGCCAGCAGTATGGGGGCTAGCGGGACCTACGAGCAGTACTTC
TRBJ1-4,TRBV7-9,TRBD1,.,CASSPLEGQGHNEKLFF,TGTGCCAGCAGCCCGTTAGAGGGACAGGGCCATAATGAAAAACTGTTTTTT
TRBJ1-2,TRBV13,TRBD1,.,CASSLNRGDDGYTF,TGTGCCAGCAGCCTAAACAGGGGGGATGATGGCTACACCTTC
TRBJ2-2,TRBV5-1,.,.,CASSPDSSANTGELFF,TGCGCCAGCAGCCCTGACAGCTCCGCGAACACCGGGGAGCTGTTTTTT
TRBJ1-2,TRBV19,TRBD1,.,CASSIRQGDYGYTF,TGTGCCAGTAGTATTCGGCAGGGGGACTATGGCTACACCTTC
TRBJ2-4,TRBV7-8,TRBD2,.,CASSLGLAGASKNIQYF,TGTGCCAGCAGCTTGGGACTAGCGGGAGCTAGCAAAAACATTCAGTACTTC
TRBJ1-5,TRBV4-2,.,.,CASSQAPGGQPQHF,TGTGCCAGCAGCCAAGCACCCGGGGGTCAGCCCCAGCATTTT
TRBJ2-7,TRBV5-4,.,.,CASSFQGVDYEQYF,TGTGCCAGCAGCTTTCAGGGTGTCGACTACGAGCAGTACTTC